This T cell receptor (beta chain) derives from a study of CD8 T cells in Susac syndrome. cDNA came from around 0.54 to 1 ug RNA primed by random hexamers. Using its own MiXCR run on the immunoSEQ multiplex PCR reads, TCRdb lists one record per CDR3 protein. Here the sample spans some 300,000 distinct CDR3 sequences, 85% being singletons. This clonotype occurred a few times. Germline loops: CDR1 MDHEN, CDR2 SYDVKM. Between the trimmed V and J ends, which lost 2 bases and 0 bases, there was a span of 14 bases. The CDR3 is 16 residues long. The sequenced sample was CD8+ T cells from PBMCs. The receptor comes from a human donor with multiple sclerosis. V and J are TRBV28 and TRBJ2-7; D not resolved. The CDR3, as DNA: TGTGCCAGCAGTTTAAACACGGCCATCACCTCCTACGAGCAGTACTTC. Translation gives CASSLNTAITSYEQYF.